A single sample is the source of the 7 T cell receptor beta chains below, sequenced in a study of control samples from healthy donors and cancer patients. Profiled with immunoSEQ multiplex PCR; TCRdb holds only in-frame clones, not every one. The sample includes about 88,000 clones, just over 90% of them seen just once. Sequences were obtained from blood. The origin of the receptors is a man younger than 35 in good health.

The chain has TRBV5-4 and TRBJ2-2, with 8 bases fitting TRBD2. Trimming removed 2 bases from V and 2 bases from J; junction bases left unmatched: 8. Germline values: CDR1 SGHNT, CDR2 YYREEE (reference sequence). This CDR3 comprises 17 residues. CDR3 loop: CASSLSTGGPNTGELFF. The DNA for the CDR3 is TGTGCCAGCAGCTTATCAACGGGAGGGCCTAACACCGGGGAGCTGTTTTTT.

The V gene is TRBV27, the J gene TRBJ2-2; possible D gene TRBD1, 6 bases. This CDR3 comprises 16 residues. Germline CDR1 MNHEY, CDR2 SMNVEV (reference sequence). Trimming took 4 bases from V and 5 from J, leaving 17 bases between them. The CDR3 DNA reads TGTGCCAGCAGTTATAGGGGGACCGTACGAACCGGGGAGCTGTTTTTT. Its protein is CASSYRGTVRTGELFF.

The V call is TRBV5-5, the J call TRBJ2-1, with a possible D match to TRBD2 (6 bases). The CDR3 totals 14 residues. Germline V gives CDR1 SGHKS, CDR2 YYEKEE (reference sequence). Trimming removed 1 base at V and 5 bases at J, with 10 bases between. The CDR3 sequence: CASSLLGGNNEQFF. In nucleotides, the CDR3 is TGTGCCAGCAGCTTGCTCGGGGGAAACAATGAGCAGTTCTTC. The full variable domain, its missing parts supplied by reference TRBV5-5 and TRBJ2-1, is DAGVTQSPTHLIKTRGQQVTLRCSPISGHKSVSWYQQVLGQGPQFIFQYYEKEERGRGNFPDRFSARQFPNYSSELNVNALLLGDSALYLCASSLLGGNNEQFFGPGTRLTVL.

The chain uses TRBV7-2 and TRBJ1-5; TRBD1 might be the D (6 bases). Germline loops: CDR1 SGHTA, CDR2 FQGNSA. V was cut by 1 base and J by 2 bases, with 6 bases left in between. The CDR3 length is 14 residues. CDR3 sequence (DNA): TGTGCCAGCAGCTTAGAGGGGGGCAATCAGCCCCAGCATTTT. Translating it yields CASSLEGGNQPQHF. Variable domain in full (rest from reference TRBV7-2 and TRBJ1-5): GAGVSQSPSNKVTEKGKDVELRCDPISGHTALYWYRQSLGQGLEFLIYFQGNSAPDKSGLPSDRFSAERTGGSVSTLTIQRTQQEDSAVYLCASSLEGGNQPQHFGDGTRLSIL.

The chain couples TRBV5-1 to TRBJ1-1, with a weak D call TRBD1 (5 bases). Germline CDR1 SGHRS, CDR2 YFSETQ. The V and J ends lost 1 base and 3 bases respectively, with 16 bases between them. This CDR3 comprises 16 residues. CDR3 loop: CASSLSLGAAHTEAFF. The DNA for the CDR3 is TGCGCCAGCAGCTTGTCCTTAGGGGCTGCTCACACTGAAGCTTTCTTT.

The V gene is TRBV30, the J gene TRBJ1-5; D is possibly TRBD1 (6 bases). Germline lookup yields CDR1 GTSNPN and CDR2 SVGIG (reference sequence). V lost 3 bases, J lost 9 bases, and 18 bases lay in between. CDR3 length equals 14 residues. CDR3 in amino acids: CAWSAGALKGPQHF. The CDR3 region has the DNA TGTGCCTGGAGCGCAGGGGCCTTGAAGGGGCCCCAGCATTTT.

This clone is a singleton in its sample. The chain employs TRBV19 and TRBJ1-5, with a tentative D call TRBD1 (5 bases). V shed 0 bases and J shed 6 bases, with 6 bases lying between them. The CDR3 contains 13 residues. Germline V gives CDR1 LNHDA, CDR2 SQIVND (reference sequence). DNA for the CDR3: TGTGCCAGTAGTATAGAGGGGGGTCAGCCCCAGCATTTT. This encodes CASSIEGGQPQHF. The variable domain in full, completed from reference TRBV19 and TRBJ1-5, reads DGGITQSPKYLFRKEGQNVTLSCEQNLNHDAMYWYRQDPGQGLRLIYYSQIVNDFQKGDIAEGYSVSREKKESFPLTVTSAQKNPTAFYLCASSIEGGQPQHFGDGTRLSIL.